This T cell receptor beta chain was profiled in a study of T-cell memory formation after mild COVID-19. TCRdb re-called the 5' RACE reads with MiXCR, one entry per CDR3 protein. The table records around 110,000 distinct CDR3 sequences, 12% of them present only once. Germline V gives CDR1 SEHNR, CDR2 FQNEAQ (reference sequence). The J segment lost 2 bases and the V segment lost 1 base, leaving 5 bases of the junction unmatched. The CDR3 totals 15 residues. This clonotype was observed a handful of times. The TCR was taken from an adult woman who had mild COVID-19 (a few samples of this study predate the infection). Cell type and time point are not known. The V call is TRBV7-9, the J call TRBJ2-7; 7 bases align to TRBD1. Sequencing input: PBMCs or a T cell subset sorted from them (not recorded which). CDR3 nucleotide sequence: TGTGCCAGCAGCTTAGTGACAGGGCTCACCTACGAGCAGTACTTC. Translating gives CASSLVTGLTYEQYF.